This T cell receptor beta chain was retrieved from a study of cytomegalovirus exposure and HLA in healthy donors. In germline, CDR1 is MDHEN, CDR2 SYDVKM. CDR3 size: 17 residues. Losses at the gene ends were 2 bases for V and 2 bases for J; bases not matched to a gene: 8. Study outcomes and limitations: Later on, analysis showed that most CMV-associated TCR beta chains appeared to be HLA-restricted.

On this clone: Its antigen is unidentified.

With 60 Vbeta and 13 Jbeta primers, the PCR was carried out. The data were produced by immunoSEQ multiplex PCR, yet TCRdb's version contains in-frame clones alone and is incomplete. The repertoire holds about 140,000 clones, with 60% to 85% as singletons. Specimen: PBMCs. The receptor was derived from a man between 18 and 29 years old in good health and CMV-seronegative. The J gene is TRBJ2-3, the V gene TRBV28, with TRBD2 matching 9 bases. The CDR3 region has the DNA TGTGCCAGCAGTTTAGGTCACGGACTAGCGAACACAGATACGCAGTATTTT. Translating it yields CASSLGHGLANTDTQYF.